This is a list of T cell receptor beta chains from one sample in a study of cytomegalovirus exposure and HLA in healthy donors. Using immunoSEQ multiplex PCR, the repertoire was profiled, and TCRdb retains in-frame clones only, with some absent. Here the sample spans 130,000 or so clones, over 75% being singletons. Sequenced material: PBMCs. The receptors derive from a man aged 45-65 years in good health and CMV-seronegative. Both conserved end residues are part of each CDR3. A D gene is named only where the DNA matches it firmly. Clone size, where shown, is once, few, many, or a class for clones that have expanded.

TRBD1,TRBV28,NA,TRBJ1-2,CASSLRQGASYGYTF,TGTGCCAGCAGCCTCCGACAGGGGGCAAGCTATGGCTACACCTTC
NA,TRBV5-1,NA,TRBJ2-7,CASSRGSSYEQYF,TGCGCCAGCAGCCGGGGGAGCTCCTACGAGCAGTACTTC
NA,TRBV7-2,NA,TRBJ2-5,CASRRAGSGVQETQYF,TGTGCCAGCAGGAGGGCCGGGAGCGGAGTCCAAGAGACCCAGTACTTC
NA,TRBV2,NA,TRBJ2-3,CASSVGGPITDTQYF,TGTGCCAGCAGTGTTGGGGGCCCTATCACAGATACGCAGTATTTT
NA,TRBV5-1,NA,TRBJ1-1,CASSPQGGTEAFF,TGCGCCAGCAGCCCACAGGGCGGCACTGAAGCTTTCTTT
TRBD1,TRBV28,NA,TRBJ1-2,CASSFPLRDRGQVGYTF,TGTGCCAGCAGTTTCCCTCTCCGGGACAGGGGGCAGGTTGGCTACACCTTC
TRBD1,TRBV18,NA,TRBJ1-4,CASSSNRGRTNEKLFF,TGTGCCAGCTCGTCCAACAGGGGTAGAACTAATGAAAAACTGTTTTTT
TRBD1,TRBV2,few,TRBJ2-7,CASRKDRSSYEQYF,TGTGCCAGCCGGAAGGACAGGAGCTCCTACGAGCAGTACTTC
NA,TRBV5-1,NA,TRBJ2-3,CASSLSGQSTDTQYF,TGCGCCAGCAGCTTGAGTGGACAGAGCACAGATACGCAGTATTTT
TRBD2,TRBV10-3,NA,TRBJ2-7,CAISEGAGGPYEQYF,TGTGCCATCAGTGAGGGGGCGGGAGGGCCTTACGAGCAGTACTTC
TRBD2,TRBV5-1,NA,TRBJ2-1,CASSRTTGSRGVEQFF,TGCGCCAGCAGCCGGACTACAGGGTCGCGGGGGGTTGAGCAGTTCTTC
NA,TRBV7-2,NA,TRBJ2-2,CASLRQANTGELFF,TGTGCCAGCCTCAGACAGGCGAACACCGGGGAGCTGTTTTTT
TRBD2,TRBV27,NA,TRBJ2-1,CASRSYSGTHEQFF,TGTGCCAGCAGATCCTATAGCGGGACGCATGAGCAGTTCTTC
TRBD2,TRBV7-8,NA,TRBJ2-1,CASSKPSGSSYNEQFF,TGTGCCAGCAGCAAACCTAGCGGGAGCTCCTACAATGAGCAGTTCTTC
TRBD1,TRBV19,NA,TRBJ1-1,CASSMGTGRDTEAFF,TGTGCCAGTAGTATGGGGACAGGGAGAGACACTGAAGCTTTCTTT